A selection of T cell receptor beta chains follows, all from one sample in a study of CD8 T cells in ankylosing spondylitis. TCRdb re-analysed the 5' RACE reads in MiXCR, keeping a single row per CDR3 protein. The table lists 350,000 or so distinct CDR3 sequences, about 15% of them singletons. Sample: blood, either unsorted or a sorted T cell fraction (not recorded which). These receptors came from a male donor with ankylosing spondylitis or in good health (not recorded which). Both conserved end residues are part of each CDR3. D genes are given only for firm matches. Clone size appears in some rows only: once, few, many, or a class for an expanded clone.

D	V	size	length	J	CDR3	DNA
.	TRBV20-1	.	14	TRBJ2-7	CSAKDWRGTYEQYF	TGCAGTGCTAAGGACTGGAGGGGGACCTACGAGCAGTACTTC
TRBD1	TRBV20-1	few	13	TRBJ2-7	CSAGRDRGYEQYF	TGCAGTGCTGGCCGGGACAGGGGTTACGAGCAGTACTTC
.	TRBV4-2	many	15	TRBJ2-2	CASSPEKGWFGELFF	TGTGCCAGCAGCCCCGAGAAGGGATGGTTCGGGGAGCTGTTTTTT
.	TRBV12-3/TRBV12-4	few	13	TRBJ2-3	CASSFYSGDTQYF	TGTGCCAGCAGCTTCTATAGCGGAGATACGCAGTATTTT
TRBD1	TRBV20-1	many	12	TRBJ1-1	CSARGQTTEAFF	TGCAGTGCCCGGGGACAGACCACTGAAGCTTTCTTT
.	TRBV9	many	12	TRBJ2-1	CASSVANDEQFF	TGTGCCAGCAGCGTAGCTAACGATGAGCAGTTCTTC
.	TRBV5-1	.	14	TRBJ2-5	CASSFAGGGETQYF	TGCGCCAGCAGCTTTGCAGGGGGGGGAGAGACCCAGTACTTC
TRBD1	TRBV19	few	14	TRBJ1-5	CASSITGEFQPQHF	TGTGCCAGTAGTATAACAGGGGAATTTCAGCCCCAGCATTTT
TRBD1	TRBV2	few	15	TRBJ2-7	CASRGSDRGSYEQYF	TGTGCCAGCAGGGGGTCTGACAGGGGATCCTACGAGCAGTACTTC
.	TRBV12-3/TRBV12-4	many	13	TRBJ1-1	CASMAGVNTEAFF	TGTGCCAGCATGGCAGGGGTGAACACTGAAGCTTTCTTT
TRBD2	TRBV11-2	.	16	TRBJ2-7	CASSLETSGLSYEQYF	TGTGCCAGCAGCTTAGAAACTAGCGGCTTATCCTACGAGCAGTACTTC
.	TRBV10-1	.	13	TRBJ2-5	CASSAGYQETQYF	TGCGCCAGCTCCGCCGGGTACCAAGAGACCCAGTACTTC
.	TRBV7-2	few	15	TRBJ1-1	CASSLVPVINTEAFF	TGTGCCAGCAGCTTAGTCCCAGTGATTAACACTGAAGCTTTCTTT
TRBD1	TRBV24-1	many	12	TRBJ1-1	CAPRGMNTEAFF	TGTGCCCCCAGGGGGATGAACACTGAAGCTTTCTTT
.	TRBV3-1	.	13	TRBJ2-7	CASSQDSGRTQYF	TGTGCCAGCAGCCAAGATTCTGGCCGGACGCAGTACTTC
.	TRBV15	.	14	TRBJ2-3	CATSRGVITDTQYF	TGTGCCACCAGCAGAGGGGTCATCACAGATACGCAGTATTTT
TRBD2	TRBV20-1	many	16	TRBJ2-3	CSARGVASGVADTQYF	TGCAGTGCTAGAGGGGTTGCTAGCGGGGTAGCAGATACGCAGTATTTT
TRBD1	TRBV4-2	few	15	TRBJ2-7	CASSQERDRGHEQYF	TGTGCCAGCAGCCAAGAAAGGGACAGGGGACACGAGCAGTACTTC
.	TRBV7-9	.	13	TRBJ1-1	CASSSVGGTEAFF	TGTGCCAGCAGCTCCGTGGGGGGAACTGAAGCTTTCTTT
.	TRBV12-3/TRBV12-4	many	15	TRBJ2-5	CASSLAQTGRETQYF	TGTGCCAGCAGTTTAGCGCAAACAGGACGGGAGACCCAGTACTTC
.	TRBV5-1	few	13	TRBJ1-1	CASTPGLDTEAFF	TGCGCCAGCACCCCAGGGCTTGACACTGAAGCTTTCTTT
.	TRBV15	.	13	TRBJ1-2	CATGSDSGYGYTF	TGTGCCACCGGCAGCGATTCAGGTTATGGCTACACCTTC
.	TRBV5-1	.	15	TRBJ2-6	CASSRTGTGANVLTF	TGCGCCAGCAGTCGTACAGGGACTGGGGCCAACGTCCTGACTTTC
TRBD1	TRBV5-1	.	14	TRBJ1-2	CASSRGQGTYGYTF	TGCGCCAGCAGCAGAGGACAGGGGACCTATGGCTACACCTTC
.	TRBV7-6	few	13	TRBJ2-1	CASSFTPQNEQFF	TGTGCCAGCAGCTTCACCCCACAAAATGAGCAGTTCTTC
TRBD1	TRBV11-2	.	14	TRBJ1-2	CASSFDRVARGYTF	TGTGCCAGCAGCTTCGACAGGGTAGCACGAGGCTACACCTTC
.	TRBV5-1	many	16	TRBJ1-5	CASSPGGGDSNQPQHF	TGCGCCAGCAGCCCTGGTGGGGGGGATAGCAATCAGCCCCAGCATTTT
.	TRBV12-3/TRBV12-4	.	16	TRBJ2-7	CASSLAGATPSYEQYF	TGTGCCAGCAGTTTAGCCGGGGCCACTCCATCCTACGAGCAGTACTTC
.	TRBV5-1	.	13	TRBJ1-1	CASTSTGKTEAFF	TGCGCCAGCACCAGCACAGGGAAGACTGAAGCTTTCTTT
.	TRBV4-1	.	14	TRBJ2-7	CASSLSTANYEQYF	TGCGCCAGCAGCCTATCGACAGCGAACTACGAGCAGTACTTC
TRBD1	TRBV2	few	14	TRBJ1-4	CASRPQGAGEKLFF	TGTGCCAGCAGGCCACAGGGGGCTGGGGAAAAACTGTTTTTT
TRBD1	TRBV5-1	many	16	TRBJ2-7	CASSSKPSGQGNEQYF	TGCGCCAGCAGCTCAAAACCTTCGGGACAGGGGAACGAGCAGTACTTC
.	TRBV20-1	few	14	TRBJ1-1	CSARDGTVNTEAFF	TGCAGTGCTAGAGATGGGACCGTTAACACTGAAGCTTTCTTT
.	TRBV5-1	many	13	TRBJ2-5	CASSLNGGETQYF	TGCGCCAGCAGCTTGAATGGTGGTGAGACCCAGTACTTC
TRBD1	TRBV27	.	14	TRBJ1-2	CASREGDRAYGYTF	TGTGCCAGCAGAGAAGGTGACAGGGCCTATGGCTACACCTTC
.	TRBV9	few	14	TRBJ1-2	CASSVGSGPDGYTF	TGTGCCAGCAGCGTAGGATCTGGTCCTGATGGCTACACCTTC
.	TRBV4-2	.	16	TRBJ1-4	CASSQAAGVANEKLFF	TGTGCCAGCAGCCAAGCGGCGGGGGTGGCTAATGAAAAACTGTTTTTT
.	TRBV11-2	.	14	TRBJ2-7	CASSFGGPPYEQYF	TGTGCCAGCAGCTTTGGGGGCCCTCCCTACGAGCAGTACTTC
TRBD2	TRBV25-1	few	19	TRBJ2-1	CASSESCRPGLAIYNEQFF	TGTGCCAGCAGTGAATCGTGCCGCCCGGGACTAGCGATTTACAATGAGCAGTTCTTC
.	TRBV6-1	.	15	TRBJ2-3	CASSSRRPDTDTQYF	TGTGCCAGCTCTAGTAGGAGACCCGACACAGATACGCAGTATTTT
.	TRBV20-1	once	15	TRBJ2-1	CSATQGVGRLYEQFF	TGCAGTGCTACCCAGGGCGTGGGCCGCTTGTATGAGCAGTTCTTC
TRBD1	TRBV20-1	once	12	TRBJ1-3	CRADRAGNTIYF	TGCAGGGCGGACAGGGCTGGAAACACCATATATTTT
.	TRBV9	once	11	TRBJ2-1	CASSYQNEQFF	TGTGCCAGCAGTTACCAGAATGAGCAGTTCTTC
.	TRBV4-2	many	17	TRBJ1-1	CASSRSGSGTPNTEAFF	TGTGCCAGCAGCCGTAGTGGGTCGGGGACGCCGAACACTGAAGCTTTCTTT
TRBD1	TRBV4-1	.	17	TRBJ1-1	CASSLQGAGDPDTEAFF	TGCGCCAGCAGTCTTCAGGGGGCGGGGGATCCGGACACTGAAGCTTTCTTT
TRBD1	TRBV3-1	.	15	TRBJ2-5	CASSHGQGAPETQYF	TGTGCCAGCAGCCACGGACAGGGGGCTCCGGAGACCCAGTACTTC
.	TRBV12-3/TRBV12-4	.	15	TRBJ1-6	CASSLSDSPNSPLHF	TGTGCCAGCAGTTTAAGTGACAGTCCTAATTCACCCCTCCACTTT
.	TRBV5-1	few	15	TRBJ1-1	CASSPEGFMNTEAFF	TGCGCCAGCAGCCCCGAAGGCTTTATGAACACTGAAGCTTTCTTT
TRBD1	TRBV15	few	16	TRBJ1-2	CATSKSRDRGSYGYTF	TGTGCCACCAGCAAGAGCAGGGACAGGGGATCGTATGGCTACACCTTC
.	TRBV12-3/TRBV12-4	.	15	TRBJ1-6	CASSLAGRGNSPLHF	TGTGCCAGCAGTTTAGCTGGCAGGGGTAATTCACCCCTCCACTTT
TRBD2	TRBV12-3/TRBV12-4	.	15	TRBJ2-5	CASRSSGATKETQYF	TGTGCCAGCAGGTCTAGCGGGGCCACGAAAGAGACCCAGTACTTC
.	TRBV6-5	few	15	TRBJ2-7	CASSYGRGVAYEQYF	TGTGCCAGCAGTTACGGCCGGGGCGTAGCCTACGAGCAGTACTTC
.	TRBV7-8	few	14	TRBJ2-1	CASRPPGAYNEQFF	TGTGCCAGCAGACCTCCAGGGGCCTACAATGAGCAGTTCTTC